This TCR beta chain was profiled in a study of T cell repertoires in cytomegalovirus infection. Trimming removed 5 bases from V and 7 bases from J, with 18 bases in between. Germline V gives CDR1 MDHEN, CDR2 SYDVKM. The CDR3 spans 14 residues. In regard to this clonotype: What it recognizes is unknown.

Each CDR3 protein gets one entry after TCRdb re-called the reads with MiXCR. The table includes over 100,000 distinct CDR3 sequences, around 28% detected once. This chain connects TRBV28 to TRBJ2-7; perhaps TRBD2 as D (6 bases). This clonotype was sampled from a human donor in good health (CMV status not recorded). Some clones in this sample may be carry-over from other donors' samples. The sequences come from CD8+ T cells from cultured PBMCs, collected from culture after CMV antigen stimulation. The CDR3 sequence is CASSPSGTGVEQYF. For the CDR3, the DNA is TGTGCCAGCAGTCCCTCCGGAACGGGGGTAGAGCAGTACTTC.